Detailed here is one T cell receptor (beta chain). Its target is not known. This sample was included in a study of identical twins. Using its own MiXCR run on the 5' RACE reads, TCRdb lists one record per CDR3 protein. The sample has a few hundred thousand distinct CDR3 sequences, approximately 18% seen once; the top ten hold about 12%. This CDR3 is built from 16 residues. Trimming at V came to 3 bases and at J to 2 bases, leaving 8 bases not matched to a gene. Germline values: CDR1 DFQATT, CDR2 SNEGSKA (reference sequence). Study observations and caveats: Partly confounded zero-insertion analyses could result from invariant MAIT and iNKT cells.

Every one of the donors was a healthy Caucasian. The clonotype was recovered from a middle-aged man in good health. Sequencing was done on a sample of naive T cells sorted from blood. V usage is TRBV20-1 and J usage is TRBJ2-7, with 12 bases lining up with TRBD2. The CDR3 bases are TGCAGTGCTAGTCCACTAGCGGGAGGTGGCACCTACGAGCAGTACTTC. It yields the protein CSASPLAGGGTYEQYF.